A single sample gave rise to the 18 T cell receptor beta chains below, sequenced in a study of blood T cell repertoires in COVID-19. The assay was immunoSEQ multiplex PCR, and TCRdb's table has in-frame clones only and misses some. There are about 37,000 clones in the sample; 80% occur only once, and 13% to 15% lies in the top ten. Specimen: peripheral blood. All receptors derive from a woman in her 70s with acute or convalescent COVID-19.

This sequence joins TRBV24-1 and TRBJ2-2; TRBD1 matches at 9 bases. The trim removed 9 bases at V and 1 base at J, leaving 5 bases unmatched. This CDR3 is 15 amino acids long. Germline loops: CDR1 KGHDR, CDR2 SFDVKD. As DNA, the CDR3 is TGTGCCACCGGAGACAGGGGGAGGAACACCGGGGAGCTGTTTTTT. Amino acids: CATGDRGRNTGELFF.

The chain combines TRBV7-8 with TRBJ2-7; perhaps TRBD2 as D (5 bases). The CDR3 has 16 amino acids. Trimming removed 5 bases from V and 2 bases from J, with 19 bases in between. Germline V gives CDR1 SGHVS, CDR2 FQNEAQ. CDR3 nucleotide sequence: TGTGCCAGCAGCCCGTCTCCCGGGGATGCAACCTACGAGCAGTACTTC. It is translated as CASSPSPGDATYEQYF. Full variable domain (rest looked up from reference TRBV7-8 and TRBJ2-7): GAGVSQSPRYKVAKRGQDVALRCDPISGHVSLFWYQQALGQGPEFLTYFQNEAQLDKSGLPSDRFFAERPEGSVSTLKIQRTQQEDSAVYLCASSPSPGDATYEQYFGPGTRLTVT.

The chain carries TRBV6-6 and TRBJ2-1, with 8 bases matching TRBD2. The length of the CDR3 is 14 residues. Germline V gives CDR1 MNHNY, CDR2 SVGAGI (reference sequence). With 7 bases clipped from V and 7 bases from J, the junction kept 9 bases outside the gene matches. CDR3 sequence reads: CASKSGLVGNEQFF. The CDR3 DNA sequence: TGTGCCAGCAAGTCGGGACTAGTTGGAAATGAGCAGTTCTTC.

The CDR3 DNA follows: TGTGCCACCCGGCGGGGCGAAAATGAAAAACTGTTTTTT. Its translation: CATRRGENEKLFF. The chain has TRBV7-2 and TRBJ1-4, with D possibly being TRBD1 (5 bases). The CDR3 loop spans 13 amino acids. V lost 10 bases to trimming and J lost 5 bases, with 14 bases between them. Germline CDR1 reads SGHTA; CDR2 reads FQGNSA.

The gene calls are TRBV29-1 and TRBJ1-1; D possibly corresponds to TRBD1 (5 bases). The CDR3 covers 13 residues. V was trimmed by 6 bases and J by 1 base, leaving 12 bases between them. The germline V gene has CDR1 SQVTM and CDR2 ANQGSEA. DNA of the CDR3: TGCAGCGTCCAATTCCAGGGGAACACTGAAGCTTTCTTT. Translated: CSVQFQGNTEAFF.

The V and J genes are TRBV5-6 and TRBJ2-7; D unclear. This CDR3 is built from 15 residues. Germline values: CDR1 SGHDT, CDR2 YYEEEE. V was pared by 4 bases and J by 0 bases, with 14 bases between. CDR3 in amino acids: CASSRLLPSSYEQYF. The CDR3, as DNA: TGTGCCAGCAGCCGACTCCTCCCTAGCTCCTACGAGCAGTACTTC.

The rearrangement links TRBV7-2 to TRBJ2-2; 7 bases line up with TRBD2. Trimming at V came to 4 bases and at J to 1 base, leaving 6 bases not matched to a gene. CDR1 SGHTA and CDR2 FQGNSA come from the germline V gene. The CDR3 loop spans 16 amino acids. The CDR3 DNA reads as TGTGCCAGCAGCTATAACGGGGGGTGGAACACCGGGGAGCTGTTTTTT. This gives the protein CASSYNGGWNTGELFF.

V usage is TRBV7-2 and J usage is TRBJ1-1, with 7 positions matching TRBD1. V gave up 3 bases and J gave up 0 bases; unmatched junction bases: 4. This CDR3 contains 15 residues. Germline V gives CDR1 SGHTA, CDR2 FQGNSA. CDR3 nucleotide sequence: TGTGCCAGCAGCTTGGGGACAGTGGTGAACACTGAAGCTTTCTTT. It codes for CASSLGTVVNTEAFF. The full variable domain, rest sourced from reference TRBV7-2 and TRBJ1-1, is GAGVSQSPSNKVTEKGKDVELRCDPISGHTALYWYRQSLGQGLEFLIYFQGNSAPDKSGLPSDRFSAERTGGSVSTLTIQRTQQEDSAVYLCASSLGTVVNTEAFFGQGTRLTVV.

The rearrangement uses TRBV5-1 and TRBJ2-2; D is possibly TRBD2 (6 bases). Trimming left V 7 bases short and J 3 bases short, with 10 bases between. The CDR3 covers 13 residues. Germline V CDR1 and CDR2: SGHRS, YFSETQ. The CDR3 bases are TGCGCCAGCCGCTGGGGGGACACCGGGGAGCTGTTTTTT. Translating gives CASRWGDTGELFF.

The CDR3 nucleotides are TGTGCCAGCAGTTCATTAGCGGGGGGGCAGAATGAGCAGTTCTTC. This codes for CASSSLAGGQNEQFF. This sequence joins TRBV27 and TRBJ2-1; 11 bases are shared with TRBD2. Germline V gives CDR1 MNHEY, CDR2 SMNVEV (reference sequence). The ends lost 4 bases at V and 7 bases at J; junction bases unmatched: 6. This CDR3 is built from 15 residues.

The DNA for the CDR3 is TGTGCCAGCCTATCCAGCCCGGCCAGGGTAGGGGTGCAGTTCTTC. Its protein product is CASLSSPARVGVQFF. This chain connects TRBV6-5 to TRBJ2-1; D perhaps matches TRBD1 (5 bases). Germline CDR1 is MNHEY and CDR2 is SVGAGI. The CDR3 extends over 15 amino acids. The germline V and J ends were trimmed by 8 bases and 12 bases, with 26 bases remaining between them.

The rearrangement joins TRBV7-2 to TRBJ2-6; D call uncertain. V was shortened by 4 bases and J by 4 bases, with 8 bases between the two germline ends. CDR3 length: 14 amino acids. CDR1 and CDR2 (germline): SGHTA, FQGNSA. The CDR3 loop is CASSSRGGANVLTF. For the CDR3, the DNA is TGTGCCAGCAGCTCCCGAGGCGGGGCCAACGTCCTGACTTTC.

This chain joins TRBV6-2 or TRBV6-3 and TRBJ2-5; 8 bases map to TRBD2. The ends lost 2 bases at V and 1 base at J; junction bases unmatched: 6. Germline V gene data show CDR1 as MNHEY and CDR2 as SVGEGT. The CDR3 has 16 amino acids. The CDR3: CASSYASGSLQETQYF. The CDR3 DNA is TGTGCCAGCAGTTACGCGAGCGGGAGTCTCCAAGAGACCCAGTACTTC.

This rearrangement joins TRBV7-6 to TRBJ2-5; weak D call: TRBD1 (7 bases). The V and J ends lost 1 base and 9 bases respectively, with 18 bases between them. The CDR3 has 15 amino acids. Germline loops: CDR1 SGHVS, CDR2 FNYEAQ. CDR3 region: CASSLGRGDLGPQYF. The CDR3 nucleotides are TGTGCCAGCAGCTTAGGCAGGGGGGATTTGGGTCCCCAGTACTTC.

The rearrangement joins TRBV7-9 to TRBJ1-1, with 9 bases identical to TRBD1. The germline V gene encodes CDR1 SEHNR and CDR2 FQNEAQ (reference sequence). The CDR3 spans 14 residues. After removal of 5 bases from V and 4 bases from J, the junction contained 5 bases not matched to a gene. CDR3 residues: CASSPIQGATEAFF. The CDR3 nucleotides are TGTGCCAGCAGCCCGATACAGGGGGCCACTGAAGCTTTCTTT.

The chain is built from TRBV25-1 and TRBJ2-5; TRBD2 matches at 10 bases. The CDR3 is 17 amino acids. Germline trimming cut 1 base from V and 5 bases from J; bases unmatched to any gene: 10. Germline V lookup: CDR1 MGHDK, CDR2 SYGVNS. The CDR3 is CASSESAAGGPQETQYF. CDR3 DNA: TGTGCCAGCAGTGAATCCGCAGCGGGAGGGCCTCAGGAGACCCAGTACTTC.

This chain connects TRBV11-3 to TRBJ2-3; 10 bases line up with TRBD1. The CDR3 is 15 residues long. Germline-derived CDR1 and CDR2 are SGHNT and YENEEA. V lost 1 base, J lost 3 bases, and 1 base stayed unmatched. The CDR3 DNA follows: TGTGCCAGCAGCTTAGGGACAGGGGGGACAGATACGCAGTATTTT. Amino acid sequence: CASSLGTGGTDTQYF.

The genes are TRBV11-2 and TRBJ2-5, with D possibly being TRBD2 (5 bases). Germline lookup yields CDR1 SGHAT and CDR2 FQNNGV. This CDR3 is 14 amino acids long. The V gene lost 5 bases and the J gene lost 4 bases, with 14 bases spanning the gap. The CDR3 loop is CASSPGASRETQYF. CDR3 coding DNA: TGTGCCAGCAGCCCCGGTGCTAGCAGAGAGACCCAGTACTTC.